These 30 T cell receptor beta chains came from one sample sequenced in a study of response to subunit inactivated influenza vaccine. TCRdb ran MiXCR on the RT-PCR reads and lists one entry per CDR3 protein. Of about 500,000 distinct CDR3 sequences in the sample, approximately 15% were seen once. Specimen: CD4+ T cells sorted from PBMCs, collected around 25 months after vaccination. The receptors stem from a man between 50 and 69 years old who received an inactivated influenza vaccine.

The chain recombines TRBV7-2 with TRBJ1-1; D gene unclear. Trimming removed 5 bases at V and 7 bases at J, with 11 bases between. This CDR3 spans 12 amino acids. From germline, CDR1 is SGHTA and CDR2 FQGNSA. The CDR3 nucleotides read TGTGCCAGCAGCGTGGACGGCCTTGAAGCTTTCTTT. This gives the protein CASSVDGLEAFF.

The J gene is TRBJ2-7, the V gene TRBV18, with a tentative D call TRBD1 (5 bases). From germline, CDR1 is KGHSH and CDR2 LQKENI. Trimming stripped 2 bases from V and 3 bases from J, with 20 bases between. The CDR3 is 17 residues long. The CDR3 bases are TGTGCCAGCTCACCAGACCCCGGTTTAGTCACAGGCTACGAGCAGTACTTC. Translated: CASSPDPGLVTGYEQYF.

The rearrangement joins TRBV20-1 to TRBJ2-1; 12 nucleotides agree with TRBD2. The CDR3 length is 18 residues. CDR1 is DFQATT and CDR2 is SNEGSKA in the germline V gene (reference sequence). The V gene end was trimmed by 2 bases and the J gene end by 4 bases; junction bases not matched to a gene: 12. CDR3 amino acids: CSARLPRGTSGYYNEQFF. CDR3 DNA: TGCAGTGCTAGACTACCCCGAGGGACTAGCGGGTATTACAATGAGCAGTTCTTC.

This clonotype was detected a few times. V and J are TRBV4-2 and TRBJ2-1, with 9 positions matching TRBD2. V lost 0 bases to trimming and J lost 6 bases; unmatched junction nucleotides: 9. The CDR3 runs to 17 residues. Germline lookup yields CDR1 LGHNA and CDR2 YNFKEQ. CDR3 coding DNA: TGTGCCAGCAGCCAAGATCCCCCCGTTAGCGGGAGCAATGAGCAGTTCTTC. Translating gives CASSQDPPVSGSNEQFF.

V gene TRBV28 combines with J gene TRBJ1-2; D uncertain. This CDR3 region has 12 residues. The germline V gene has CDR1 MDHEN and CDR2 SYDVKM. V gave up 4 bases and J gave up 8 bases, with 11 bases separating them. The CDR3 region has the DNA TGTGCCAGCAGTTCGGCCATTGCAGGCTACACCTTC. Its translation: CASSSAIAGYTF.

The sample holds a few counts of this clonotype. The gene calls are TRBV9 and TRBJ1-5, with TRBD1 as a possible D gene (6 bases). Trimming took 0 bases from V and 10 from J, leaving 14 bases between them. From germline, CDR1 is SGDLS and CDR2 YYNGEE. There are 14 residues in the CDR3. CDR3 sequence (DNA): TGTGCCAGCAGCGTAGATTTCATGGGGGCTCCCCAGCATTTT. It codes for CASSVDFMGAPQHF.

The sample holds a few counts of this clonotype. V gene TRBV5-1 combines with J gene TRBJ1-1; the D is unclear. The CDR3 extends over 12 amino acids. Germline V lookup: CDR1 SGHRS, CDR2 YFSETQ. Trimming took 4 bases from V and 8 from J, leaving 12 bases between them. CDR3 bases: TGCGCCAGCAGCCCGGATCAGAGAGAAGCTTTCTTT. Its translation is CASSPDQREAFF.

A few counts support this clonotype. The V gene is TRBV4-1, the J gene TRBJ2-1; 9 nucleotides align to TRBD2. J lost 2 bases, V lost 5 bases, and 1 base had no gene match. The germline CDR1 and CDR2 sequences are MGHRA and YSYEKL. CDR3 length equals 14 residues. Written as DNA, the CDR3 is TGCGCCAGCAGCGGCGGGGGGGCCTACAATGAGCAGTTCTTC. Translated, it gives CASSGGGAYNEQFF.

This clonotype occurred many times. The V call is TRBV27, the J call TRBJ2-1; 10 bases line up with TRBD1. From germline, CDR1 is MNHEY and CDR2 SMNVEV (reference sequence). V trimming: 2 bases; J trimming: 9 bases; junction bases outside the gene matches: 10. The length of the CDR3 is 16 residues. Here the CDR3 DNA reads TGTGCCAGCAGTTTAGGAGGGACAGGGGTCTTCGGTGAGCAGTTCTTC. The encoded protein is CASSLGGTGVFGEQFF.

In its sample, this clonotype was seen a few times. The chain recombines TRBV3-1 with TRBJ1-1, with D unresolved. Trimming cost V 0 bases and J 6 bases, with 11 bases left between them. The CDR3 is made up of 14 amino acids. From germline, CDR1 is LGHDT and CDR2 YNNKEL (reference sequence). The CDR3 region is CASSQEGGNSEAFF. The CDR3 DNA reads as TGTGCCAGCAGCCAAGAGGGCGGCAACTCTGAAGCTTTCTTT.

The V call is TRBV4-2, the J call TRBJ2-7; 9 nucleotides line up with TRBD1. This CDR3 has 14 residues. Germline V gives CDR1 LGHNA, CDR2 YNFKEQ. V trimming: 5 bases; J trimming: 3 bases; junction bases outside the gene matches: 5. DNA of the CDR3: TGTGCCAGCAGCGAGGGACAGGGTGACTACGAGCAGTACTTC. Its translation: CASSEGQGDYEQYF.

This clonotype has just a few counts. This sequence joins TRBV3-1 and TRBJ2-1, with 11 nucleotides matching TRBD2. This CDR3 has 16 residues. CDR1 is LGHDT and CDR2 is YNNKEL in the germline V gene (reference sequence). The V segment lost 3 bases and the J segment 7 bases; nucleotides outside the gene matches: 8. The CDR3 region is CASSHGTSGRLNEQFF. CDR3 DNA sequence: TGTGCCAGCAGCCACGGGACTAGCGGACGGTTAAATGAGCAGTTCTTC.

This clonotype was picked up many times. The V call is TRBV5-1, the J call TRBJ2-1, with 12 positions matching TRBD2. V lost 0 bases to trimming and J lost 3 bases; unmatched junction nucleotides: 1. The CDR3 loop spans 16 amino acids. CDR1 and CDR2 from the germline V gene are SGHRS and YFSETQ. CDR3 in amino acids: CASSLASGRVYNEQFF. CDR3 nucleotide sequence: TGCGCCAGCAGCTTGGCTAGCGGGAGGGTCTACAATGAGCAGTTCTTC.

CDR3 in amino acids: CASTPGGTRNTEAFF. The CDR3 DNA is TGTGCCAGCACCCCCGGGGGGACTCGTAACACTGAAGCTTTCTTT. V and J are TRBV12-3 or TRBV12-4 and TRBJ1-1; possible D gene TRBD1, 5 bases. Trimming removed 7 bases at V and 2 bases at J, with 17 bases between. This CDR3 has 15 amino acids.

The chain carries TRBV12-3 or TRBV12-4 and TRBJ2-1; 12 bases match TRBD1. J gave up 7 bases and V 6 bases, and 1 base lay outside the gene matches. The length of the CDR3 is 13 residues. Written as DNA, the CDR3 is TGTGCCAGCAGGGGACAGGGGGCGAATGAGCAGTTCTTC. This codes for CASRGQGANEQFF.

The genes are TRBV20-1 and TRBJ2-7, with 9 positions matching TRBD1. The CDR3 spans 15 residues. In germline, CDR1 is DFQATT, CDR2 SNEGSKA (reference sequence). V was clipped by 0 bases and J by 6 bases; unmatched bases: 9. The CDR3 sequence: CSARDRDRASGEQYF. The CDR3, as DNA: TGCAGTGCTAGAGATCGGGACAGGGCGAGCGGCGAGCAGTACTTC.

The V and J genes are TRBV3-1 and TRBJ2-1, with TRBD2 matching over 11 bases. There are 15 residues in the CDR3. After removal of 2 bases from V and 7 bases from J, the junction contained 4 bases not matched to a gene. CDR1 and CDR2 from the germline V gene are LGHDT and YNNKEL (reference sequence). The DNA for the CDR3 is TGTGCCAGCAGCCAAACTAGCGGGAGTGGTAATGAGCAGTTCTTC. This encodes CASSQTSGSGNEQFF.

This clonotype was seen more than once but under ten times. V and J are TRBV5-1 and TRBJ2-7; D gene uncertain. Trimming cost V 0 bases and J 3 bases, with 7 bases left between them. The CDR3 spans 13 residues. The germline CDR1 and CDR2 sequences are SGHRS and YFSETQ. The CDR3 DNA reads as TGCGCCAGCAGCTTGGAAAGGGTCTACGAGCAGTACTTC. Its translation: CASSLERVYEQYF.

CDR3: CASSLAPPNEAFF. CDR3 DNA: TGTGCCAGCAGCTTAGCACCCCCCAATGAAGCTTTCTTT. The genes are TRBV7-2 and TRBJ1-1; D is ambiguous. Trimming left V 0 bases short and J 7 bases short, with 9 bases between. The CDR3 loop spans 13 amino acids. Germline CDR1 reads SGHTA; CDR2 reads FQGNSA. Supplemented by reference TRBV7-2 and TRBJ1-1, the full variable domain reads GAGVSQSPSNKVTEKGKDVELRCDPISGHTALYWYRQSLGQGLEFLIYFQGNSAPDKSGLPSDRFSAERTGGSVSTLTIQRTQQEDSAVYLCASSLAPPNEAFFGQGTRLTVV.

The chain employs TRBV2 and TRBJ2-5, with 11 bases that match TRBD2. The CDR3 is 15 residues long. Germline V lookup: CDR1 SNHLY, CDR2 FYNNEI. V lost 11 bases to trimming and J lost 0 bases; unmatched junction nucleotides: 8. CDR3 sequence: CASRVAGGYQETQYF. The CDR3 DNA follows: TGTGCCTCCCGCGTAGCGGGGGGGTACCAAGAGACCCAGTACTTC.

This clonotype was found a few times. In DNA, the CDR3 is TGCAGTGCTAGGAGGGACGTTCCCCCAAATTCACCCCTCCACTTT. Translated, it gives CSARRDVPPNSPLHF. This chain links TRBV20-1 with TRBJ1-6; D is possibly TRBD1 (5 bases). The CDR3 runs 15 residues. With 3 bases removed from V and 7 bases from J, the gap between germline ends came to 16 bases. From germline, CDR1 is DFQATT and CDR2 SNEGSKA (reference sequence).

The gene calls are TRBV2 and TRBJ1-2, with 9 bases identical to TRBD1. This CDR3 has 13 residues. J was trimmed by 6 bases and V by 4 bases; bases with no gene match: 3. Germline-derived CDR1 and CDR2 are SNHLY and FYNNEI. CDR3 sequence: CASSVDRGNGYTF. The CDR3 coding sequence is TGTGCCAGCAGTGTGGACAGGGGAAATGGCTACACCTTC.

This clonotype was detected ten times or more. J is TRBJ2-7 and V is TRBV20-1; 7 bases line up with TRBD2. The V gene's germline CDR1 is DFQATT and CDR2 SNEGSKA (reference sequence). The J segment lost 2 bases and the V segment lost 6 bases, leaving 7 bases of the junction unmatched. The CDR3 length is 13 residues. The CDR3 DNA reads TGCAGTGCGGAGTCTAGCGGACCCTACGAGCAGTACTTC. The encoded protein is CSAESSGPYEQYF.

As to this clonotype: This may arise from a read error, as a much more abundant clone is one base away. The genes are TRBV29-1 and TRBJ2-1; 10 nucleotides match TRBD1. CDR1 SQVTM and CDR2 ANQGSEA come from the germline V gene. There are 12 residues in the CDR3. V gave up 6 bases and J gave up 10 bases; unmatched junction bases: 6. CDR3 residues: CSVRQGAIEQFF. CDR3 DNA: TGCAGCGTCCGACAGGGGGCTATAGAGCAGTTCTTC.

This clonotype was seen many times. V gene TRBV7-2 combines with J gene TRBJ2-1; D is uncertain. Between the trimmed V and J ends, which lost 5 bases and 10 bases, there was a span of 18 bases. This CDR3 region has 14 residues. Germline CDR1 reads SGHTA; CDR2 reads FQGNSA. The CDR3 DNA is TGTGCCAGCAGCATCGCGCCTAGTGTACAGGAGCAGTTCTTC. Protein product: CASSIAPSVQEQFF.

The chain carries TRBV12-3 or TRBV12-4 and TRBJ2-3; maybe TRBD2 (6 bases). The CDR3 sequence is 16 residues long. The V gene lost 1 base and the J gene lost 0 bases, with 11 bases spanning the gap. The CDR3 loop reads CASSLDLGGSTDTQYF. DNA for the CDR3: TGTGCCAGCAGTTTAGATCTGGGGGGAAGCACAGATACGCAGTATTTT.

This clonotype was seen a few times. CDR3 sequence (DNA): TGCAGCGTTGCCGATGGAAGTAATGAGCAGTTCTTC. Translation: CSVADGSNEQFF. The V gene is TRBV29-1, the J gene TRBJ2-1, with unresolved D. V dropped 4 bases and J dropped 7 bases, with 11 bases sitting between them. Germline V gene sequence: CDR1 SQVTM, CDR2 ANQGSEA. This CDR3 spans 12 amino acids.

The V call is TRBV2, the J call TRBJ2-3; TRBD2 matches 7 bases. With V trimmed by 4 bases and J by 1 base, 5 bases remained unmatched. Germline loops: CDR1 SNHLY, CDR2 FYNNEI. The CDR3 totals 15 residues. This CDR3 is CASSARRGGTDTQYF. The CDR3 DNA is TGTGCCAGCAGTGCTAGACGGGGGGGCACAGATACGCAGTATTTT.

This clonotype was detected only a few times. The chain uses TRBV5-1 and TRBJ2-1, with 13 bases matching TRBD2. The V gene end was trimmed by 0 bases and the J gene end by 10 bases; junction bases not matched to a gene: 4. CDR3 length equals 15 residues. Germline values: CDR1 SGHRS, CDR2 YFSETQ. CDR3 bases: TGCGCCAGCAGCTTGGACGGGACTAGCGGGACCGAGCAGTTCTTC. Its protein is CASSLDGTSGTEQFF.

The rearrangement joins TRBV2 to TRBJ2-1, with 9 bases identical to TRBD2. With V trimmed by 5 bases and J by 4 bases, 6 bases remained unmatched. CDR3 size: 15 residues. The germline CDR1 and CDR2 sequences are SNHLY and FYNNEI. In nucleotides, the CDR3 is TGTGCCAGCAGTCCGACTAGCGGTACATACAATGAGCAGTTCTTC. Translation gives CASSPTSGTYNEQFF.